This T cell receptor (beta chain) appears in the sequencing data of a study of T cell responses to AZD1222 COVID-19 vaccine. Trimming at V came to 3 bases and at J to 5 bases, leaving 10 bases not matched to a gene. The CDR3 loop spans 16 amino acids. Per germline, CDR1 MNHEY and CDR2 SMNVEV (reference sequence). The table came from immunoSEQ multiplex PCR; TCRdb's copy has only in-frame clones and leaves some out. Of 120,000 to 150,000 clones in the sample, more than 70% were seen once. Pooled samples include second doses given at about 4 or 12 weeks. Study-wide findings and caveats: Only a handful of AZD1222 recipients tested seropositive at baseline. Across spike, vaccine-associated CD4 TCRs were found, dominant at 160-218 and 743-854.

In its sample, this clone was seen once. Its specificity is unknown. This clonotype originated in an adult who received the AZD1222 COVID-19 vaccine. This material consisted of peripheral blood, taken 28 days after the second AZD1222 dose. The gene calls are TRBV27 and TRBJ2-5, with 9 bases that match TRBD2. DNA of the CDR3: TGTGCCAGCAGTTTCCAGCGGGGGGCTAATGGGGAGACCCAGTACTTC. Residues: CASSFQRGANGETQYF.